Sequencing of this TCR beta chain was carried out in a study of human T cells and chemical hapten exposure. Study background: 2% DPC applied to an approximately 2 cm by approximately 2 cm arm area sensitized donors. General study results and limits: Clustering by CDR3 similarity yielded significantly more large clusters from expanded TCRs than controls.

The library labeled individual cDNA molecules by adding unique molecular identifiers to them. From the RACE reads, TCRdb called clonotypes with MiXCR, one entry per CDR3 protein. This table holds 20,000 to 30,000 distinct CDR3 sequences, roughly a tenth found once. This clonotype was detected many times. The antigen is not known. The time point is: patch test 2, 6 weeks after DPC sensitization. The treatment is: therapeutic diphenylcyclopropenone sensitization with weekly scalp DPC. Sample donors consisted of patients with alopecia, aged 18 to 70 years, who were suitable for DPC. The origin of this receptor is a man aged 25-40 years with alopecia areata. Some clones in this sample may be carry-over from other donors' samples. Sequenced material: whole blood, taken in connection with sensitization to the hapten diphenylcyclopropenone (DPC).

The CDR3 sequence: CASSPLEDRGQFF. DNA of the CDR3: TGTGCCAGCTCACCACTGGAGGATCGGGGGCAGTTCTTC. The rearrangement joins TRBV18 to TRBJ2-1; D may be TRBD2 (5 bases). V was clipped by 1 base and J by 12 bases, with 13 bases between them. The CDR3 length is 13 residues. CDR1 KGHSH and CDR2 LQKENI come from the germline V gene.